The 10 T cell receptor beta chains reported below all come from one sample, sequenced in a study of cytomegalovirus exposure and HLA in healthy donors. In the PCR, 60 Vbeta and 13 Jbeta primers were used. Sequencing was performed with immunoSEQ multiplex PCR; in TCRdb, only in-frame clones are kept and a portion is missing. The profile shows some 150,000 clones, about 75% of them singletons. The material sequenced was PBMCs. The source of these receptors is a man aged 18 to 35 in good health and CMV-seronegative.

The chain links TRBV5-5 to TRBJ2-1; 8 bases map to TRBD2. CDR1 and CDR2 from the germline V gene are SGHKS and YYEKEE (reference sequence). This CDR3 contains 16 residues. V dropped 4 bases and J dropped 3; count of bases not matched to a gene: 9. The CDR3: CASSPGAGDSYNEQFF. In DNA, the CDR3 is TGTGCCAGCAGCCCGGGAGCGGGAGACAGCTACAATGAGCAGTTCTTC.

This clone turned up a few times. This chain joins TRBV14 and TRBJ2-7; 14 bases are a match to TRBD2. J was trimmed by 0 bases and V by 4 bases; bases with no gene match: 2. CDR1 is SGHDN, CDR2 FVKESK, per germline. This CDR3 has 16 amino acids. DNA for the CDR3: TGTGCCAGCAGCCGGGGGACTAGCGGGGGCTCCTACGAGCAGTACTTC. Its translation: CASSRGTSGGSYEQYF.

The chain links TRBV27 to TRBJ2-1; TRBD2 matches 13 bases. The germline V gene encodes CDR1 MNHEY and CDR2 SMNVEV (reference sequence). The CDR3 loop spans 17 amino acids. The ends lost 5 bases at V and 2 bases at J; junction bases unmatched: 6. The CDR3 sequence is CASSPRLAGGTYNEQFF. Here the CDR3 DNA reads TGTGCCAGCAGTCCCAGACTAGCGGGGGGTACCTACAATGAGCAGTTCTTC.

This clone was picked up one time. This chain links TRBV6-6 with TRBJ2-5; tentatively, D is TRBD1 (5 bases). The CDR3 loop spans 13 amino acids. In germline, CDR1 is MNHNY, CDR2 SVGAGI (reference sequence). Trimming took 5 bases from V and 2 from J, leaving 9 bases between them. DNA of the CDR3: TGTGCCAGCAGTCAGGGTATTCAAGAGACCCAGTACTTC. Its translation is CASSQGIQETQYF.

The rearrangement uses TRBV6-5 and TRBJ2-2, with D possibly being TRBD2 (5 bases). Trimming removed 3 bases from V and 4 bases from J, with 12 bases in between. CDR1 MNHEY and CDR2 SVGAGI come from the germline V gene. The length of the CDR3 is 15 residues. This chain's CDR3 is CASSYEGMGTGELFF. The CDR3 DNA is TGTGCCAGCAGTTATGAGGGTATGGGCACCGGGGAGCTGTTTTTT.

The chain recombines TRBV28 with TRBJ2-3; 7 nucleotides agree with TRBD2. Germline assignment: CDR1 MDHEN and CDR2 SYDVKM. The trim removed 8 bases at V and 4 bases at J, leaving 12 bases unmatched. The CDR3 runs to 15 residues. The CDR3 loop is CASYRQNRGADTQYF. CDR3 nucleotide sequence: TGTGCCAGCTACCGACAAAATCGGGGGGCAGATACGCAGTATTTT.

J is TRBJ2-5 and V is TRBV15; 12 nucleotides match TRBD2. The CDR3 has 18 amino acids. The germline gives CDR1 LNHNV, CDR2 YYDKDF (reference sequence). The V and J ends lost 5 bases and 0 bases, in that order; junction bases with no gene match: 10. The CDR3 DNA reads as TGTGCCACCAGCTCTACTGAAACTAGCGGGGGGTACCAAGAGACCCAGTACTTC. This sequence encodes CATSSTETSGGYQETQYF.

In regard to this clone: The junction departs from germline at one end; a sequencing error may be responsible. The V and J genes are TRBV15 and TRBJ1-5, with 7 bases lining up with TRBD1. The CDR3 loop spans 18 amino acids. Germline CDR1 LNHNV, CDR2 YYDKDF (reference sequence). CDR3 protein: CATSRDMGQLLSNQPQHF. The CDR3 DNA sequence: TGTGCCACCAGTAGAGATATGGGACAGCTCCTTAGCAATCAGCCCCAGCATTTT.

This sequence joins TRBV10-1 and TRBJ2-5, with TRBD1 matching over 10 bases. Germline V gives CDR1 WNHNN, CDR2 SYGVQD (reference sequence). There are 14 residues in the CDR3. V gave up 5 bases and J gave up 3 bases; unmatched junction bases: 3. CDR3 nucleotide sequence: TGCGCCAGCAGTCATGGGACAGGGGAAGAGACCCAGTACTTC. Protein sequence: CASSHGTGEETQYF.

This clone was seen a few times. The chain links TRBV11-2 to TRBJ2-3; tentative D call: TRBD1 (5 bases). CDR3 length: 18 amino acids. Germline lookup yields CDR1 SGHAT and CDR2 FQNNGV. Trimming pared 6 bases from V and 2 bases from J, leaving 24 bases between. This chain's CDR3 is CASRHFRGPSHYTDTQYF. The CDR3 DNA reads TGTGCCAGCAGACACTTTAGGGGTCCCTCGCATTACACAGATACGCAGTATTTT.